Listed below are T cell receptor beta chains from one sample, sequenced in a study of control samples from healthy donors and cancer patients. This table comes from immunoSEQ multiplex PCR, and its TCRdb copy is limited to in-frame clones, with some not included. Here the sample spans some 89,000 clones, approximately 86% being singletons. The specimen sequenced was blood. These receptor sequences come from a man in his thirties or forties in good health. The CDR3 runs from the conserved cysteine through the conserved F or W. The D gene is left open where the match is weak. Part of the rows lack a size; the others show once, few, many or a class for expanded clones.

V,D,J,size,DNA,CDR3
TRBV14,-,TRBJ1-6,-,TGTGCCAGCAGCCAAGGAGTCCTCCTCCACTTT,CASSQGVLLHF
TRBV19,-,TRBJ1-5,-,TGTGCCAGTAGTATAAGGGGTAATCAGCCCCAGCATTTT,CASSIRGNQPQHF
TRBV12-3/TRBV12-4,-,TRBJ1-1,-,TGTGCCAGCAGTTTGGGGAAGAACACTGAAGCTTTCTTT,CASSLGKNTEAFF
TRBV19,-,TRBJ1-4,-,TGTGCCAGTAGTAGTGGGGGCGCGAGTAATGAAAAACTGTTTTTT,CASSSGGASNEKLFF
TRBV7-9,-,TRBJ2-5,-,TGTGCCAGCAGCCCCCCGGCGGAAGAGACCCAGTACTTC,CASSPPAEETQYF
TRBV3-1/TRBV3-2,TRBD1,TRBJ2-4,-,TGTGCCAGCAGCCAAGTGGCGACAGGGGCCAAAAACATTCAGTACTTC,CASSQVATGAKNIQYF
TRBV2,-,TRBJ1-2,-,TGTGCCAGCCGGAGGGAACAGAGTAACTATGGCTACACCTTC,CASRREQSNYGYTF
TRBV19,-,TRBJ2-7,-,TGTGCCAGTAGTACGCCTGGGGGCTCCTACGAGCAGTACTTC,CASSTPGGSYEQYF
TRBV5-5,TRBD1,TRBJ2-3,-,TGTGCCAGCAGCTTTCAGAGGGGGCCGGGGGATACGCAGTATTTT,CASSFQRGPGDTQYF
TRBV19,-,TRBJ1-5,-,TGTGCCAGTATGGGGCAGGGAGTGACCGCCCAGCATTTT,CASMGQGVTAQHF
TRBV27,TRBD1,TRBJ1-2,-,TGTGCCAGCAGTGTGGCAGGGGGTAACTATGGCTACACCTTC,CASSVAGGNYGYTF
TRBV27,-,TRBJ2-2,-,TGTGCCAGCAGCACAGCGGACTCCCAGGGGACCGGGGAGCTGTTTTTT,CASSTADSQGTGELFF
TRBV10-3,TRBD2,TRBJ2-3,-,TGTGCCATCAATTCGGCTAGCGGGGGACCCTCTAGCACAGATACGCAGTATTTT,CAINSASGGPSSTDTQYF
TRBV6-6,-,TRBJ1-4,few,TGTGCCAGCAGTTACTATCGAGCCAATGAAAAACTGTTTTTT,CASSYYRANEKLFF
TRBV2,-,TRBJ2-5,-,TGTGCCAGCAGTGCGGTGACGGACTCCATACAAGAGACCCAGTACTTC,CASSAVTDSIQETQYF
TRBV27,-,TRBJ2-1,-,TGTGCCAGCAGCCCCAGGGTGGCTGAAACCAATGAGCAGTTCTTC,CASSPRVAETNEQFF
TRBV12-5,-,TRBJ1-5,-,TGTGCTAGTGGGACATTTCAGCCCCAGCATTTT,CASGTFQPQHF
TRBV10-2,TRBD2,TRBJ2-2,-,TGCGCCAGCAGTGCTCTCCTTCCGGGACTAGCGGGGGGGCGGAACGGGGAGCTGTTTTTT,CASSALLPGLAGGRNGELFF
TRBV5-8,-,TRBJ2-3,-,TGTGCCAGCAGCTTGGCCAGGGAAACGCAGTATTTT,CASSLARETQYF
TRBV19,-,TRBJ2-2,few,TGTGCCAGTAGTGCCCGAACAGGGTTGGTCGGGGAGCTGTTTTTT,CASSARTGLVGELFF
TRBV5-1,TRBD1,TRBJ2-7,-,TGCGCCAGCAAGGGCCAGGGGGTCTACGAGCAGTACTTC,CASKGQGVYEQYF
TRBV30,-,TRBJ1-4,few,TGTGCCTGGAGTGTACTGACTGGGAATGAAAAACTGTTTTTT,CAWSVLTGNEKLFF
TRBV7-6,TRBD1,TRBJ1-5,-,TGTGCCAGCAGCTCGGGACAGGGGGGCAATCAGCCCCAGCATTTT,CASSSGQGGNQPQHF